This TCR beta chain was obtained from a study of T cells in Graves' hyperthyroidism and ophthalmopathy. Germline loops: CDR1 DFQATT, CDR2 SNEGSKA (reference sequence). The CDR3 length is 14 residues. V was cut by 8 bases and J by 2 bases, with 19 bases left in between. Study-level results: A 13 V-J signature model discriminated ophthalmopathy versus stable hyperthyroidism. The model made its ophthalmopathy prediction, and onset followed a median roughly 6.5 months later. Peripheral blood also featured most of the thyroid clonotypes expanded above 0.001.

Not enrolled were patients with uncontrolled infection, other autoimmune disease, pregnancy or lactation. Amplification targeted TCR beta CDR3 regions from RNA transcripts. The study used the HTBI primer set for a first-round RT-PCR of the TCR CDR3. TCRdb redid the calling of the multiplex PCR reads with MiXCR, one entry per CDR3 protein. This repertoire shows more than 550,000 distinct CDR3 sequences, just under 45% found once; its top ten account for 6.5% to 9%. There are a few counts of this clonotype. The antigen remains unidentified. The genes are TRBV20-1 and TRBJ2-7; D is unresolved. The material sequenced was peripheral blood or thyroid tissue (not recorded which). The sequence came from an adult man with Graves' disease, either hyperthyroidism or ophthalmopathy (not recorded which). The CDR3 coding sequence is TGCAGTCCTCTACTCGCAGGCGGCCCCTACGAGCAGTACTTC. Translating it yields CSPLLAGGPYEQYF.